This TCR beta chain emerged from a study of blood T cells in healthy people across ages. Of note for this clonotype: Antigen specificity is unknown.

CDR1 is MDHEN and CDR2 is SYDVKM in the germline V gene. The germline V and J ends were trimmed by 11 bases and 0 bases, with 13 bases remaining between them. The CDR3 contains 13 residues. Sample-barcoded 5' priming and a J-beta primer mix drove a second PCR of about 6 to 12 cycles. The template-switch adaptor, which had 12 random nucleotides, put a tag on each cDNA molecule. TCRdb reprocessed the 5' RACE reads with MiXCR, giving one entry per CDR3 protein. The sample holds about 800,000 distinct CDR3 sequences, 20% to 25% seen once. General study findings and limits: Unsorted PBMCs blocked a conclusive comparison of naive and antigen-experienced cells.

These records were also assigned to another study, of T cells of mothers and their children. Turning to that study: Each child contributed around 3 million TCR beta CDR3 reads, while each mother contributed over 9.5 million.

Sequenced sample: blood. The chain uses TRBV28 and TRBJ1-2; tentative D call: TRBD1 (5 bases). The clonotype originates from a boy aged 10-17 years in good health. Written as DNA, the CDR3 is TGTGCCGCTCGATTGACAGCTAACTATGGCTACACCTTC. The encoded protein is CAARLTANYGYTF.